The clone carrying this T cell receptor (beta chain) was detected ten times or more. Its cognate antigen is unknown. Indicated time point: technical triplicate 2. CD4+ or CD8+ T cells at a count of 1 million served as input for the sorted libraries. The sample comes from a study of neurological immune-mediated disorders. Study-level findings and limits: Patients with HTLV-1-associated myelopathy had the highest level of TCR clonal expansion, whereas patients with multiple sclerosis had the lowest level, falling beneath the level found in healthy controls.

The cDNA was produced through 5'RACE with 10-nucleotide random UMIs. TCRdb reprocessed the 5' RACE reads via MiXCR and lists one record per CDR3 protein. Here the sample spans roughly 30,000 distinct CDR3 sequences, more than 10% being singletons. Sequencing used CD4+ T cells from blood. The receptor comes from a female donor with HTLV-1-associated myelopathy (HAM/TSP).

This CDR3 is CSFSRRGGTDTQYF. Here the CDR3 DNA reads TGCAGCTTCTCCCGGCGGGGGGGCACAGATACGCAGTATTTT. V is TRBV29-1 and J is TRBJ2-3; 8 bases are shared with TRBD2. The trim removed 8 bases at V and 1 base at J, leaving 8 bases unmatched. The CDR3 runs to 14 residues. Germline V gives CDR1 SQVTM, CDR2 ANQGSEA.